Each of the 29 T cell receptor beta chains below was sequenced from the same sample in a study of blood T cell repertoires in COVID-19 (dated by TCRdb to 2020 to 2021). The protocol used for the library was the immunoSEQ multiplex PCR assay. In its TCRdb copy, this immuneACCESS table keeps in-frame sequences only and misses some clones. Where compared with another copy, unresolved V genes explain less than half of these, and the others have no known cause. In this sample the table shows a few hundred thousand clones, approximately 92% of which occur a single time. About 18% of the sample lies in the top ten. The sequencing input was PBMCs or T cells enriched from blood (not recorded which). The source is a woman in her twenties or thirties who had recovered from COVID-19.

A remark on this clone: The sample holds other DNA sequences that translate to the same CDR3. V usage is TRBV28 and J usage is TRBJ1-1, with 9 nucleotides matching TRBD1. CDR1 and CDR2 from the germline V gene are MDHEN and SYDVKM. Unmatched junction bases numbered 2, after V lost 4 bases and J lost 5 bases. The CDR3 covers 13 residues. The DNA of the CDR3 is TGTGCCAGCAGTTCAGGACAGGGGACTGAAGCTTTCTTT. Its protein is CASSSGQGTEAFF.

The V gene is TRBV11-2, the J gene TRBJ2-2, with 8 bases matching TRBD1. The germline CDR1 and CDR2 sequences are SGHAT and FQNNGV. The length of the CDR3 is 17 residues. V lost 7 bases and J lost 4; bases outside the gene matches: 14. CDR3: CASIQLPRQGPTGELFF. Written as DNA, the CDR3 is TGTGCCAGCATCCAACTGCCGAGACAGGGGCCCACCGGGGAGCTGTTTTTT.

This chain connects TRBV18 to TRBJ2-7, with 9 bases that match TRBD2. The J segment lost 7 bases and the V segment lost 4 bases, leaving 8 bases of the junction unmatched. Germline V gives CDR1 KGHSH, CDR2 LQKENI. The length of the CDR3 is 14 residues. The DNA of the CDR3 is TGTGCCAGCTCACGCAGCGGGGGGCCGTGGGAGCAGTACTTC. Its protein product is CASSRSGGPWEQYF.

This clone has only one observation. This rearrangement joins TRBV4-2 to TRBJ1-5, with no clear D. Trimming left V 0 bases short and J 6 bases short, with 12 bases between. CDR1 is LGHNA, CDR2 YNFKEQ, per germline. This CDR3 has 15 residues. The CDR3 sequence: CASSQETGGSQPQHF. For the CDR3, the DNA is TGTGCCAGCAGCCAAGAAACGGGTGGGAGTCAGCCCCAGCATTTT.

In this sample, this clone turned up once. The V and J genes are TRBV11-1 and TRBJ1-1; TRBD1 aligns across 9 bases. Germline V gene data show CDR1 as SGHAT and CDR2 as FQDESV (reference sequence). The CDR3 length is 14 residues. Trimming at V came to 6 bases and at J to 0 bases, leaving 2 bases not matched to a gene. CDR3 amino acids: CASRGTGMNTEAFF. DNA for the CDR3: TGTGCCAGCAGGGGGACAGGGATGAACACTGAAGCTTTCTTT.

The chain carries TRBV19 and TRBJ2-1; 11 nucleotides match TRBD2. The trim removed 0 bases at V and 5 bases at J, leaving 9 bases unmatched. There are 18 residues in the CDR3. Looked up from germline, CDR1 is LNHDA and CDR2 is SQIVND (reference sequence). The CDR3 coding sequence is TGTGCCAGTAGTATAGACCCACTAGCGGGAGAGGTTAACAATGAGCAGTTCTTC. Encoded protein: CASSIDPLAGEVNNEQFF.

This clone was observed a single time. The chain uses TRBV28 and TRBJ2-3; D remains unclear. V was pared by 2 bases and J by 2 bases, with 14 bases between. Germline V lookup: CDR1 MDHEN, CDR2 SYDVKM. CDR3 length equals 16 residues. CDR3 bases: TGTGCCAGCAGTTTAGGCAAAAATTCTTACACAGATACGCAGTATTTT. Encoded protein: CASSLGKNSYTDTQYF.

The chain carries TRBV28 and TRBJ1-4; 7 nucleotides align to TRBD1. The junction had 12 bases not matched to a gene; V was cut back by 7 bases and J by 7 bases. Germline V gene lookup returns CDR1 MDHEN and CDR2 SYDVKM. The CDR3 covers 15 residues. The CDR3 DNA follows: TGTGCCAGCACCAATTCACAGGGGCTTAGTGAAAAACTGTTTTTT. Amino acids: CASTNSQGLSEKLFF.

The chain employs TRBV5-5 and TRBJ1-3; D gene uncertain. Trimming left V 0 bases short and J 3 bases short, with 13 bases between. Germline values: CDR1 SGHKS, CDR2 YYEKEE (reference sequence). The CDR3 has 16 amino acids. For the CDR3, the DNA is TGTGCCAGCAGCTTGGATGGCAGGATTTATGGAAACACCATATATTTT. It codes for CASSLDGRIYGNTIYF.

The chain employs TRBV7-2 and TRBJ1-2; the D is unclear. There are 14 residues in the CDR3. CDR1 is SGHTA, CDR2 FQGNSA, per germline. With 2 bases removed from V and 0 bases from J, the gap between germline ends came to 7 bases. For the CDR3, the DNA is TGTGCCAGCAGCTTAAGCATAGCTAACTATGGCTACACCTTC. Translated, it gives CASSLSIANYGYTF.

This chain connects TRBV7-8 to TRBJ2-5, with D possibly TRBD1 on 7 matching bases. This CDR3 is 14 amino acids long. The germline CDR1 and CDR2 sequences are SGHVS and FQNEAQ. The V end was cut by 1 base, the J end by 7 bases, with 13 bases between. The CDR3 loop is CASSLGSGGGTQYF. In nucleotides, the CDR3 is TGTGCCAGCAGCTTAGGGTCAGGGGGAGGGACCCAGTACTTC.

V usage is TRBV15 and J usage is TRBJ1-6, with D possibly being TRBD1 (6 bases). The germline CDR1 and CDR2 sequences are LNHNV and YYDKDF (reference sequence). V shed 3 bases and J shed 6 bases, with 12 bases lying between them. The CDR3 spans 15 residues. The CDR3 loop reads CATSSRGGPNSPLHF. In DNA form, the CDR3 reads TGTGCCACCAGCAGTCGGGGGGGGCCTAATTCACCCCTCCACTTT.

The rearrangement uses TRBV9 and TRBJ1-2; TRBD1 agrees at 8 bases. The CDR3 sequence is 15 residues long. The germline V gene has CDR1 SGDLS and CDR2 YYNGEE. Trimming removed 4 bases from V and 2 bases from J; junction bases left unmatched: 7. In DNA, the CDR3 is TGTGCCAGCAGCCCGGACAGGGTAGCGAACTATGGCTACACCTTC. This sequence encodes CASSPDRVANYGYTF.

V usage is TRBV28 and J usage is TRBJ2-7; 7 bases are shared with TRBD1. CDR3 length: 13 amino acids. J gave up 5 bases and V 6 bases, and 7 bases lay outside the gene matches. The germline CDR1 and CDR2 sequences are MDHEN and SYDVKM. The CDR3 DNA reads as TGTGCCAGCAGGTTACAGGGGTTTGACGAGCAGTACTTC. It is translated as CASRLQGFDEQYF.

The gene calls are TRBV28 and TRBJ1-2; TRBD1 agrees at 7 bases. The CDR3 loop spans 15 amino acids. Germline V gene data show CDR1 as MDHEN and CDR2 as SYDVKM. V was pared by 10 bases and J by 4 bases, with 15 bases of the junction left unmatched. DNA of the CDR3: TGTGCCACCACGGGACAGTCCTCCCTCTTCTATGGCTACACCTTC. Amino acids: CATTGQSSLFYGYTF.

This clone was detected only once. The rearrangement joins TRBV5-4 to TRBJ2-3; weak D call: TRBD2 (6 bases). Germline V gene data show CDR1 as SGHNT and CDR2 as YYREEE (reference sequence). V was pared by 0 bases and J by 4 bases, with 12 bases between. This CDR3 contains 15 residues. The CDR3 protein is CASSLDAGRADTQYF. CDR3 sequence (DNA): TGTGCCAGCAGCTTGGACGCGGGACGGGCAGATACGCAGTATTTT.

The chain employs TRBV7-2 and TRBJ2-5; D might be TRBD2 (5 bases). The CDR3 length is 17 residues. V lost 5 bases and J lost 5, with 24 bases in between. CDR1 is SGHTA, CDR2 FQGNSA, per germline. CDR3 DNA: TGTGCCAGCAGCCCGACCGGCGGGCCCCCGGTGGGGGAGACCCAGTACTTC. Its translation is CASSPTGGPPVGETQYF.

As DNA, the CDR3 is TGTGCCAGCAGCTTGTTCGCAGGGCGATTCCCCAATGAGCAGTTCTTC. This codes for CASSLFAGRFPNEQFF. The chain employs TRBV7-9 and TRBJ2-1, with D possibly TRBD1 on 5 matching bases. In germline, CDR1 is SEHNR, CDR2 FQNEAQ (reference sequence). This CDR3 is built from 16 residues. V was clipped by 3 bases and J by 6 bases, with 18 bases between them. Together with reference TRBV7-9 and TRBJ2-1, the CDR3 gives the full variable domain: DTGVSQNPRHKITKRGQNVTFRCDPISEHNRLYWYRQTLGQGPEFLTYFQNEAQLEKSRLLSDRFSAERPKGSFSTLEIQRTEQGDSAMYLCASSLFAGRFPNEQFFGPGTRLTVL.

V is TRBV5-4 and J is TRBJ1-5; D possibly corresponds to TRBD1 (6 bases). The germline CDR1 and CDR2 sequences are SGHNT and YYREEE (reference sequence). V lost 4 bases and J lost 6, with 14 bases in between. CDR3 length: 14 residues. CDR3 in DNA: TGTGCCAGCAGCATACAGGGTTGTAGTCAGCCCCAGCATTTT. Translation gives CASSIQGCSQPQHF.

The CDR3 bases are TGCGCCAGCAGCGTGACCGGGGGTGGTACTGAAGCTTTCTTT. It encodes CASSVTGGGTEAFF. The rearrangement links TRBV5-1 to TRBJ1-1; D perhaps matches TRBD1 (5 bases). Germline CDR1 and CDR2: SGHRS and YFSETQ. V shed 4 bases and J shed 5 bases, with 15 bases lying between them. The CDR3 is made up of 14 amino acids.

The CDR3 here is CASSSSSEQFF. Written as DNA, the CDR3 is TGTGCCAGCAGCTCCTCGAGCGAGCAGTTCTTC. The V gene is TRBV7-8, the J gene TRBJ2-1; no firm D call. CDR3 length equals 11 residues. The germline V and J ends were trimmed by 4 bases and 10 bases, with 8 bases remaining between them. The germline V gene has CDR1 SGHVS and CDR2 FQNEAQ.

The chain couples TRBV4-3 to TRBJ1-5; unclear D gene. Trimming took 0 bases from V and 6 from J, leaving 6 bases between them. The germline gives CDR1 LGHNA, CDR2 YSLEER. The CDR3 loop spans 13 amino acids. CDR3 sequence reads: CASSQERGQPQHF. CDR3 nucleotides: TGCGCCAGCAGCCAAGAACGGGGTCAGCCCCAGCATTTT.

The chain links TRBV3-1 (or the pseudogene TRBV3-2) to TRBJ2-1, with TRBD1 as a possible D gene (7 bases). The V end was cut by 2 bases, the J end by 9 bases, with 8 bases between. This CDR3 is built from 12 residues. Per the germline V gene, CDR1 is LGHDT and CDR2 is YNNKEL (reference sequence). The CDR3 nucleotides read TGTGCCAGCAGCCAACAGGGGGGTGAGCAGTTCTTC. This encodes CASSQQGGEQFF.

This rearrangement joins TRBV19 to TRBJ1-2; possible D gene TRBD1, 6 bases. Looked up from germline, CDR1 is LNHDA and CDR2 is SQIVND (reference sequence). The CDR3 consists of 14 residues. V was pared by 6 bases and J by 7 bases, with 18 bases between. CDR3 amino acids: CASRDSTGIGGYTF. The DNA of the CDR3 is TGTGCCAGTAGGGACTCGACAGGAATCGGTGGCTACACCTTC.

The rearrangement links TRBV6-6 to TRBJ2-2; unclear D gene. The CDR3 runs 15 residues. V was clipped by 2 bases and J by 7 bases, with 14 bases between them. Germline V gene lookup returns CDR1 MNHNY and CDR2 SVGAGI (reference sequence). The chain's CDR3 is CASSYQIDTLGELFF. The CDR3 DNA reads TGTGCCAGCAGTTACCAAATAGACACACTCGGGGAGCTGTTTTTT.

The J gene is TRBJ2-2, the V gene TRBV14; a weak D match, TRBD1 (6 bases). Germline loops: CDR1 SGHDN, CDR2 FVKESK. Trimming removed 2 bases at V and 1 base at J, with 8 bases between. The CDR3 sequence is 15 residues long. In nucleotides, the CDR3 is TGTGCCAGCAGCCAACTGACAGGGAACACCGGGGAGCTGTTTTTT. It specifies CASSQLTGNTGELFF. The whole variable domain, remainder taken from reference TRBV14 and TRBJ2-2, is EAGVTQFPSHSVIEKGQTVTLRCDPISGHDNLYWYRRVMGKEIKFLLHFVKESKQDESGMPNNRFLAERTGGTYSTLKVQPAELEDSGVYFCASSQLTGNTGELFFGEGSRLTVL.

This clone showed up just once. This chain joins TRBV27 and TRBJ2-2, with D tentatively TRBD2 (6 bases). Trimming pared 4 bases from V and 3 bases from J, leaving 21 bases between. Germline V CDR1 and CDR2: MNHEY, SMNVEV (reference sequence). The CDR3 sequence is 18 residues long. CDR3 amino acids: CASSSRLDEWVDTGELFF. In nucleotides, the CDR3 is TGTGCCAGCAGTTCGAGACTAGATGAATGGGTGGACACCGGGGAGCTGTTTTTT.

The CDR3 here is CSASPGTGFQPQHF. Written as DNA, the CDR3 is TGCAGTGCTAGTCCCGGGACAGGGTTTCAGCCCCAGCATTTT. The rearrangement uses TRBV20-1 and TRBJ1-5, with 9 nucleotides matching TRBD1. Germline values: CDR1 DFQATT, CDR2 SNEGSKA (reference sequence). The CDR3 loop spans 14 amino acids. J lost 6 bases, V lost 3 bases, and 6 bases had no gene match.

Here the CDR3 DNA reads TGTGCCAGCAGCTTAAGCGGGAGCTCCTACGAGCAGTACTTC. It yields the protein CASSLSGSSYEQYF. The chain has TRBV7-2 and TRBJ2-7, with TRBD2 matching over 8 bases. From germline, CDR1 is SGHTA and CDR2 FQGNSA. Unmatched junction bases numbered 0, after V lost 2 bases and J lost 0 bases. The length of the CDR3 is 14 residues.